This T cell receptor beta chain came from a study of Graves' ophthalmopathy and Graves' hyperthyroidism. Details on this clonotype: The antigen is undetermined.

With 1 base removed from V and 8 bases from J, the gap between germline ends came to 2 bases. The germline CDR1 and CDR2 sequences are KGHDR and SFDVKD. The length of the CDR3 is 11 residues. RNA transcripts were the template, and TCR beta CDR3 regions were amplified from them. First-round RT-PCR used HTBI primers; second-round multiplex PCR followed. One entry per CDR3 protein results from TCRdb running MiXCR on the multiplex PCR reads. The table includes around 590,000 distinct CDR3 sequences, about two fifths detected once. The study, taken as a whole, reports: In blood appeared most of the expanded thyroid clonotypes whose frequency exceeded 0.001.

The sample taken for sequencing was peripheral blood or thyroid tissue (not recorded which). The V gene is TRBV24-1, the J gene TRBJ2-1; D not certain. The TCR originated in an adult man with Graves' hyperthyroidism. CDR3 region: CATSDLYEQFF. As DNA, the CDR3 is TGTGCCACCAGTGATTTATATGAGCAGTTCTTC.